Sequencing of this T cell receptor (beta chain) was carried out in a study of blood T cells in healthy people across ages. Germline values: CDR1 SQVTM, CDR2 ANQGSEA. V was trimmed by 1 base and J by 5 bases, leaving 12 bases between them. The CDR3 has 13 residues. PBMCs, at least 7 million per sample, were isolated. Next came a second PCR, run for roughly 6 to 11 cycles, which used a sample-barcoded 5' primer along with a J-beta primer mix. TCRdb re-derived calls from the 5' RACE reads in MiXCR, one entry per CDR3 protein. The sample has about 1,800,000 distinct CDR3 sequences, 28% seen once. This clonotype was observed at least ten times.

V is TRBV29-1 and J is TRBJ2-7; D unclear. The sample consisted of blood. This TCR was sampled from a young woman in good health. CDR3 residues: CSVEVGGLHEQYF. In DNA form, the CDR3 reads TGCAGCGTTGAAGTCGGCGGTCTCCACGAGCAGTACTTC.